This record looks at one T cell receptor (beta chain) sequence and its context. Its specificity is not known. The data originate from a study of graft-versus-host responses after intestinal transplantation. Study as a whole: Recipients had transplants, and these were multivisceral, liver-intestinal, or isolated intestinal. Among the recipients, all got anti-thymocyte globulin induction and then tacrolimus and steroids for around three years. General observations from the study: HvG clone declines early post-transplant were associated with peak circulating GvH levels.

V was shortened by 7 bases and J by 7 bases, with 25 bases between the two germline ends. This CDR3 region has 16 residues. The germline V gene encodes CDR1 MGHDK and CDR2 SYGVNS. Generated by immunoSEQ multiplex PCR, the TCRdb table keeps only in-frame clones and is missing some. Among some 120,000 clones listed, more than 80% were seen once. The source material was unstimulated CD4+ T cells sorted from spleen or lymph node cells, sampled before intestinal transplant. This TCR was sampled from a human donor who received an intestinal transplant. This chain joins TRBV25-1 and TRBJ1-2; TRBD1 might be the D (6 bases). CDR3 DNA: TGTGCCAGCACAGGGGACAACATTCCCTTTTCCTTTGGCTACACCTTC. Translating it yields CASTGDNIPFSFGYTF.